The present TCR beta chain was sequenced within a study of beta chain features in type 1 diabetes. Whole-study results and caveats: When Type 1 diabetes patients were examined, their TCRB CDR3s proved moderately but significantly shorter in all four CD4+ subsets. cDNA-based reads could over-represent cells with high TCR expression. The study found fewer insertions and more deletions at VDJ junctions in type 1 diabetes patients.

As every portion of the isolated RNA was reverse transcribed, the sequencing read expressed TCRB transcripts. Libraries were prepared by immunoSEQ multiplex PCR; TCRdb keeps only in-frame clonotypes and omits some of them. Among a few hundred thousand clones listed, around 25% were seen once. In this sample, this clone turned up a few times. Antigen unknown. Deletions cut 3 bases from V and 5 bases from J, with 7 bases between. The CDR3 covers 12 residues. CDR1 and CDR2 (germline): MDHEN, SYDVKM. Purity above 98% was achieved in all sorted populations. The rearrangement joins TRBV28 to TRBJ2-5; D gene unclear. The sequence derives from a woman between 25 and 40 years old with type 1 diabetes. Sequenced sample: naive CD4+ T cells from blood. CDR3 in amino acids: CASSFRRETQYF. The CDR3 bases are TGTGCCAGCAGTTTTCGGCGGGAGACCCAGTACTTC.